This TCR beta chain was obtained from a study of CD8+ T cells in alopecia areata. The wider study: Tofacitinib was taken orally by treated patients, and the dose was 5 to 10 mg twice daily.

Broader study findings: Treatment with tofacitinib significantly lowered scalp clonality and reduced expanded CD8+ clones among the top 100.

Details on this clone: Its cognate antigen is unknown.

Treatment reported: oral pan-JAK inhibitor, 5-10 mg twice daily. As part of sample collection, lesional scalp punch biopsies and peripheral blood were taken from alopecia areata patients. V lost 0 bases and J 1 base, leaving 21 bases between the germline ends. CDR1 GTSNPN and CDR2 SVGIG come from the germline V gene (reference sequence). There are 19 residues in the CDR3. After isolation, RNA underwent reverse transcription to generate cDNA as the sequencing template. Repertoires were generated with immunoSEQ multiplex PCR, while TCRdb's copy carries only in-frame clones and drops some. This sample has fewer than 150,000 clones, with roughly 63% found just once.

V gene TRBV30 combines with J gene TRBJ2-2; TRBD2 is a possible D gene (5 bases). Sequencing was performed on CD8+ T cells sorted from blood, taken at week 4, from a patient treated with tofacitinib. The TCR originated in a human donor with alopecia areata. The CDR3 here is CAWSVSEDSVRGNTGELFF. The CDR3, as DNA: TGTGCCTGGAGTGTATCAGAAGACTCCGTACGGGGGAACACCGGGGAGCTGTTTTTT.